Listed below are T cell receptor beta chains from one sample, sequenced in a study of T cell repertoires in cytomegalovirus infection. TCRdb processed the reads anew with MiXCR; each CDR3 protein has one entry. The sample comprises fewer than 950,000 distinct CDR3 sequences, over 25% of which are singletons, and around an eighth rests with the top ten. No antigen has been identified for these receptors. The sequenced sample was cultured CD8+ T cells from PBMCs, obtained from culture after CMV antigen stimulation. Source of these receptors: a human donor in good health (CMV status not recorded). Some clones in this sample may be carry-over from other donors' samples. Both conserved end residues are part of each CDR3.

J gene	V gene	CDR3 protein
TRBJ2-1	TRBV11-2	CASSWGTGTMNEQFF
TRBJ2-7	TRBV19	CASSMAPNFYEQYF
TRBJ2-3	TRBV6-8	CASSYNSGGRDTQYF
TRBJ1-1	TRBV7-3	CASSLSRRGRSTEAFF
TRBJ2-3	TRBV9	CASRPGRSTDTQYF
TRBJ1-2	TRBV19	CASSSGPPPPNYGYTF
TRBJ1-2	TRBV7-9	CASSYVLGASDYTF
TRBJ2-2	TRBV7-2	CASSAFFTGGGLEGELFF
TRBJ2-5	TRBV25-1	CASSDTGGWQETQYF
TRBJ2-2	TRBV2	CASRGTGENTGELFF
TRBJ2-7	TRBV4-1	CASSPQGSTYEQYF
TRBJ1-3	TRBV7-6	CASSNDRSSGNTIYF
TRBJ2-5	TRBV4-1	CASSQDRGGQAQYF
TRBJ1-5	TRBV24-1	CANPGHIYSNQPQHF
TRBJ2-2	TRBV20-1	CSASPGGGARRVGELFF
TRBJ1-1	TRBV7-9	CASSPSGDTEAFF